This TCR beta chain was sequenced in a study of blood T cell repertoires in COVID-19. Across the study: Material from acute and convalescent COVID-19 was sourced from the United States, Italy and Spain. PBMCs, B-cell-depleted T cells, or T cells were the source of the cDNA or gDNA that made up the material.

As originally analysed: Researchers report that nucleated cell counts were estimated from reference gene primer amplification. Data came from immunoSEQ multiplex PCR; TCRdb stores just in-frame clones and leaves some out. That table is the source of V, J and clone size, and D and trimming were worked out from the DNA. The sample includes just over 250,000 clones, roughly 88% of them seen just once. The Seattle patients, enrolled during active infection, were followed longitudinally. J lost 7 bases, V lost 5 bases, and 6 bases had no gene match. Germline CDR1 reads MGHDK; CDR2 reads SYGVNS. This CDR3 region has 14 residues.

The gene calls are TRBV25-1 and TRBJ1-4; 8 positions match TRBD1. Input material: peripheral blood. The source of this sequence is a woman in her 70s with COVID-19, enrolled during active disease. The CDR3 DNA reads TGTGCCAGCAGTCAGACAGGGGACTTTGAAAAACTGTTTTTT. It codes for CASSQTGDFEKLFF.